The 12 T cell receptor beta chains below were found in one sample sequenced in a study of cytomegalovirus exposure and HLA in healthy donors. In the PCR, 60 Vbeta and 13 Jbeta primers were used. The repertoire was sequenced with immunoSEQ multiplex PCR; TCRdb's copy has only in-frame clones and lacks some. The data show about 100,000 clones, around 75% seen once. Sequenced sample: PBMCs. The receptor source for this set is a man aged 45-65 years in good health and CMV-seronegative.

The gene calls are TRBV6-4 and TRBJ2-1; TRBD1 matches 10 bases. Trimming took 0 bases from V and 8 from J; bases not matched to a gene: 7. This CDR3 is 16 amino acids long. Germline CDR1 is MRHNA and CDR2 is SNTAGT. The CDR3 coding sequence is TGTGCCAGCAGTGACTCGGGACAGGGGAGTTTCGATGAGCAGTTCTTC. Its translation: CASSDSGQGSFDEQFF.

The chain carries TRBV29-1 and TRBJ1-3, with 8 nucleotides matching TRBD1. The CDR3 runs 15 residues. Germline V lookup: CDR1 SQVTM, CDR2 ANQGSEA. Trimming cost V 6 bases and J 4 bases; bases outside gene matches: 11. CDR3 region: CSVAVTGEAGNTIYF. In DNA, the CDR3 is TGCAGCGTGGCCGTGACAGGGGAAGCAGGAAACACCATATATTTT.

This CDR3 reads CASSLQTSKDTQYF. CDR3 nucleotide sequence: TGTGCCAGCAGTTTACAAACTAGTAAGGATACGCAGTATTTT. J is TRBJ2-3 and V is TRBV28; tentatively, D is TRBD2 (5 bases). V was shortened by 2 bases and J by 6 bases, with 12 bases between the two germline ends. CDR1 is MDHEN, CDR2 SYDVKM, per germline. CDR3 length: 14 residues.

CDR3 in DNA: TGTGCCAGCAGCCGAAACGCGGGGGCGGTCGGGGAGCTGTTTTTT. It yields the protein CASSRNAGAVGELFF. The chain links TRBV7-8 to TRBJ2-2; D is possibly TRBD2 (7 bases). The CDR3 totals 15 residues. CDR1 is SGHVS, CDR2 FQNEAQ, per germline. Trimming took off 5 bases at V and 7 bases at J, with 17 bases between the two ends.

The chain recombines TRBV7-3 with TRBJ2-7; 8 nucleotides match TRBD1. V was pared by 5 bases and J by 6 bases, with 6 bases of the junction left unmatched. This CDR3 has 13 amino acids. CDR1 and CDR2 (germline): SGHTA, FQGTGA. The CDR3 region is CASSHDRGSEQYF. In DNA, the CDR3 is TGTGCCAGCAGCCACGACAGGGGTAGCGAGCAGTACTTC.

This clone was picked up a small number of times. The rearrangement links TRBV11-2 to TRBJ2-5; no definite D call. With the DNA end fitting TRBJ2-7 better, the J assignment may be wrong. This CDR3 has 13 amino acids. Per the germline V gene, CDR1 is SGHAT and CDR2 is FQNNGV. The CDR3 nucleotides are TGTGCCAGCAGCTCTCTGGTCCTCTACGAGCAGTACTTC. It yields the protein CASSSLVLYEQYF.

The chain combines TRBV19 with TRBJ1-1; D gene unclear. The CDR3 sequence is 15 residues long. V lost 1 base, J lost 2 bases, and 11 bases lay in between. The V gene's germline CDR1 is LNHDA and CDR2 SQIVND (reference sequence). The CDR3 DNA is TGTGCCAGTAGTATAGTCCAGGCAACAAACACTGAAGCTTTCTTT. It specifies CASSIVQATNTEAFF.

The J gene is TRBJ1-1, the V gene TRBV7-7, with 11 bases that match TRBD1. The germline V gene has CDR1 SSHAT and CDR2 FNYEAQ (reference sequence). The CDR3 is 17 amino acids. The J segment lost 0 bases and the V segment lost 5 bases, leaving 8 bases of the junction unmatched. CDR3 loop: CASSPLRTGGMNTEAFF. The CDR3 bases are TGTGCCAGCAGCCCTCTCAGGACAGGGGGCATGAACACTGAAGCTTTCTTT.

The chain uses TRBV29-1 and TRBJ2-7; 8 bases line up with TRBD2. The CDR3 loop spans 15 amino acids. V gave up 0 bases and J gave up 3 bases; unmatched junction bases: 7. Germline V gene sequence: CDR1 SQVTM, CDR2 ANQGSEA. CDR3 sequence reads: CSVEDPREGLYEQYF. The CDR3 DNA sequence: TGCAGCGTTGAAGATCCCCGGGAGGGCCTCTACGAGCAGTACTTC.

Remarks on this clone: This CDR3 is also generated by other DNA sequences in the sample. V gene TRBV5-6 combines with J gene TRBJ1-3; 9 bases are a match to TRBD1. CDR3 length equals 15 residues. Trimming removed 4 bases from V and 2 bases from J; junction bases left unmatched: 4. The germline gives CDR1 SGHDT, CDR2 YYEEEE. This CDR3 reads CASSPTGGTGNTIYF. The CDR3 DNA is TGTGCCAGCAGCCCCACAGGGGGCACTGGAAACACCATATATTTT. Based on the CDR3 plus reference TRBV5-6 and TRBJ1-3, the full variable domain is DAGVTQSPTHLIKTRGQQVTLRCSPKSGHDTVSWYQQALGQGPQFIFQYYEEEERQRGNFPDRFSGHQFPNYSSELNVNALLLGDSALYLCASSPTGGTGNTIYFGEGSWLTVV.

The sample holds one count of this clone. The chain employs TRBV4-3 and TRBJ1-4, with D maybe TRBD1 (5 bases). With 0 bases removed from V and 5 bases from J, the gap between germline ends came to 16 bases. This CDR3 is built from 17 residues. CDR1 LGHNA and CDR2 YSLEER come from the germline V gene. CDR3 in amino acids: CASSQDTGQGYNEKLFF. In DNA form, the CDR3 reads TGCGCCAGCAGCCAAGATACCGGCCAGGGCTACAATGAAAAACTGTTTTTT.

The chain uses TRBV30 and TRBJ1-4, with D perhaps TRBD1 (5 bases). V gave up 1 base and J gave up 8 bases, with 20 bases separating them. This CDR3 spans 16 amino acids. Germline V gene sequence: CDR1 GTSNPN, CDR2 SVGIG (reference sequence). CDR3 region: CAWSALGPGGGEKLFF. For the CDR3, the DNA is TGTGCCTGGAGTGCCCTAGGCCCGGGGGGAGGGGAAAAACTGTTTTTT.